These 22 T cell receptor beta chains originate from one sample sequenced in a study of blood T cell repertoires in COVID-19. Sequenced by immunoSEQ multiplex PCR; TCRdb stores in-frame clones only, minus some. The profile shows under 100,000 clones, around 85% of them singletons. The sequenced sample was peripheral blood. The receptors were sampled from a woman older than 75 with COVID-19, enrolled during active disease.

The chain joins TRBV7-3 to TRBJ1-5; D not resolved. CDR1 SGHTA and CDR2 FQGTGA come from the germline V gene. This CDR3 spans 13 amino acids. V was pared by 5 bases and J by 7 bases, with 12 bases between. CDR3 coding DNA: TGTGCCAGCAGCCGCTCAGTCAACCAGCCCCAGCATTTT. Translated, it gives CASSRSVNQPQHF.

This clone was seen more than once but under ten times. The gene calls are TRBV29-1 and TRBJ2-7; D is perhaps TRBD2 (5 bases). This CDR3 has 12 residues. V was cut by 6 bases and J by 1 base, with 10 bases left in between. Germline CDR1 SQVTM, CDR2 ANQGSEA. The DNA for the CDR3 is TGCAGCGTAAAAGGGAGTTCCTACGAGCAGTACTTC. The encoded protein is CSVKGSSYEQYF.

The chain joins TRBV7-3 to TRBJ2-5, with no clear D. CDR1 and CDR2 (germline): SGHTA, FQGTGA. The CDR3 contains 13 residues. Trimming removed 5 bases at V and 5 bases at J, with 12 bases between. CDR3 sequence (DNA): TGTGCCAGCAGCCCCCCGAGTTCGGAGACCCAGTACTTC. Residues: CASSPPSSETQYF.

The chain combines TRBV5-1 with TRBJ2-3; D is possibly TRBD1 (6 bases). CDR1 SGHRS and CDR2 YFSETQ come from the germline V gene. CDR3 length equals 16 residues. V was shortened by 1 base and J by 2 bases, with 14 bases between the two germline ends. The DNA for the CDR3 is TGCGCCAGCAGCTTGAGACCTCAGGGGCACACAGATACGCAGTATTTT. It translates to CASSLRPQGHTDTQYF.

This chain connects TRBV6-6 to TRBJ1-2; D uncertain. Germline V lookup: CDR1 MNHNY, CDR2 SVGAGI (reference sequence). The CDR3 is made up of 13 amino acids. The ends were cut back, 1 base at V and 3 bases at J, with 6 bases in the middle. CDR3 region: CASSYLADYGYTF. For the CDR3, the DNA is TGTGCCAGCAGTTACTTGGCAGACTATGGCTACACCTTC.

The chain employs TRBV18 and TRBJ2-3, with TRBD1 matching 7 bases. The CDR3 length is 14 residues. Germline CDR1 reads KGHSH; CDR2 reads LQKENI. V dropped 6 bases and J dropped 2; count of bases not matched to a gene: 5. The CDR3 reads CASSLDRVTDTQYF. Written as DNA, the CDR3 is TGTGCCAGCTCGCTCGACAGGGTCACAGATACGCAGTATTTT.

This sequence joins TRBV28 and TRBJ2-7; 11 nucleotides align to TRBD2. V lost 5 bases and J lost 2; bases outside the gene matches: 5. This CDR3 has 15 amino acids. Germline V gene lookup returns CDR1 MDHEN and CDR2 SYDVKM. CDR3 residues: CASSPGTSGTYEQYF. CDR3 nucleotides: TGTGCCAGCAGTCCCGGGACTAGCGGAACCTACGAGCAGTACTTC.

The rearrangement joins TRBV9 to TRBJ2-3; TRBD1 matches at 7 bases. The CDR3 loop spans 15 amino acids. The junction had 5 bases not matched to a gene; V was cut back by 0 bases and J by 4 bases. Germline CDR1 SGDLS, CDR2 YYNGEE. In nucleotides, the CDR3 is TGTGCCAGCAGCGTAGAGAACAGGGGCCCAGATACGCAGTATTTT. The encoded protein is CASSVENRGPDTQYF.

V is TRBV10-3 and J is TRBJ1-1; D is ambiguous. V was shortened by 5 bases and J by 2 bases, with 12 bases between the two germline ends. Germline V gene sequence: CDR1 ENHRY, CDR2 SYGVKD. CDR3 length equals 14 residues. This chain's CDR3 is CAISPRAGNTEAFF. The CDR3 bases are TGTGCCATCAGTCCTCGGGCGGGAAACACTGAAGCTTTCTTT.

The genes are TRBV29-1 and TRBJ2-5; maybe TRBD1 (5 bases). The CDR3 contains 12 residues. Between the trimmed V and J ends, which lost 6 bases and 2 bases, there was a span of 10 bases. Germline lookup yields CDR1 SQVTM and CDR2 ANQGSEA. The CDR3 region is CSVFQGQETQYF. The CDR3, as DNA: TGCAGCGTGTTTCAGGGACAAGAGACCCAGTACTTC. Filled out from reference TRBV29-1 and TRBJ2-5, the complete variable domain reads SAVISQKPSRDICQRGTSLTIQCQVDSQVTMMFWYRQQPGQSLTLIATANQGSEATYESGFVIDKFPISRPNLTFSTLTVSNMSPEDSSIYLCSVFQGQETQYFGPGTRLLVL.

V is TRBV4-3 and J is TRBJ1-3, with D maybe TRBD1 (6 bases). Germline assignment: CDR1 LGHNA and CDR2 YSLEER. The V and J ends lost 1 base and 1 base respectively, with 17 bases between them. The CDR3 length is 18 residues. The DNA of the CDR3 is TGCGCCAGCAGCCAAGTCCCAGGGGTCGGAAGGTCTGGAAACACCATATATTTT. Encoded protein: CASSQVPGVGRSGNTIYF.

Only a few counts were recorded for this clone. The chain has TRBV9 and TRBJ2-7; weak D call: TRBD1 (6 bases). The length of the CDR3 is 15 residues. Germline V gives CDR1 SGDLS, CDR2 YYNGEE. The ends were cut back, 0 bases at V and 3 bases at J, with 13 bases in the middle. CDR3 sequence: CASSVAGAGVYEQYF. CDR3 nucleotides: TGTGCCAGCAGCGTAGCAGGGGCAGGGGTCTACGAGCAGTACTTC.

The rearrangement uses TRBV7-3 and TRBJ1-1; TRBD1 matches 9 bases. Germline-derived CDR1 and CDR2 are SGHTA and FQGTGA. The ends lost 2 bases at V and 11 bases at J; junction bases unmatched: 9. CDR3 length: 14 residues. The CDR3 loop is CASSLGTGTARAFF. CDR3 sequence (DNA): TGTGCCAGCAGCTTAGGGACAGGGACGGCGAGGGCTTTCTTT.

The chain links TRBV7-9 to TRBJ2-1; 9 bases map to TRBD2. The CDR3 spans 16 residues. V shed 4 bases and J 7 bases; nucleotides not matched to a gene: 11. The germline V gene encodes CDR1 SEHNR and CDR2 FQNEAQ (reference sequence). CDR3 residues: CASSSALAGVQNEQFF. The CDR3 coding sequence is TGTGCCAGCAGCTCGGCGTTAGCGGGAGTCCAGAATGAGCAGTTCTTC.

This chain uses TRBV27 with TRBJ1-5; TRBD1 matches 10 bases. The CDR3 extends over 17 amino acids. J was trimmed by 3 bases and V by 1 base; bases with no gene match: 6. The germline V gene has CDR1 MNHEY and CDR2 SMNVEV (reference sequence). CDR3: CASSLYRDRGSNQPQHF. The CDR3 nucleotides are TGTGCCAGCAGTTTATACCGGGACAGGGGATCCAATCAGCCCCAGCATTTT.

The V gene is TRBV9, the J gene TRBJ1-1, with D uncertain. CDR1 is SGDLS and CDR2 is YYNGEE in the germline V gene. V dropped 0 bases and J dropped 5 bases, with 14 bases sitting between them. The CDR3 spans 15 residues. The CDR3 DNA sequence: TGTGCCAGCAGCGTAGAGGGCAGCGGGCGGACTGAAGCTTTCTTT. Translated: CASSVEGSGRTEAFF.

The V gene is TRBV3-1 (or the pseudogene TRBV3-2), the J gene TRBJ2-5, with TRBD2 matching 13 bases. Unmatched junction bases numbered 9, after V lost 3 bases and J lost 5 bases. The CDR3 spans 17 residues. CDR1 and CDR2 from the germline V gene are LGHDT and YNNKEL (reference sequence). The CDR3 DNA follows: TGTGCCAGCAGCCAGATAACCGGGACTAGCGGGGTTGAGACCCAGTACTTC. Protein sequence: CASSQITGTSGVETQYF.

The V gene is TRBV5-6, the J gene TRBJ2-1; D remains unclear. CDR1 is SGHDT and CDR2 is YYEEEE in the germline V gene. The CDR3 extends over 13 amino acids. The V end was cut by 1 base, the J end by 4 bases, with 6 bases between. The CDR3 coding sequence is TGTGCCAGCAGCTTGACCGGGTACAATGAGCAGTTCTTC. It is translated as CASSLTGYNEQFF.

The V and J genes are TRBV3-1 (or the pseudogene TRBV3-2) and TRBJ2-3; 14 nucleotides line up with TRBD2. J was trimmed by 5 bases and V by 6 bases; bases with no gene match: 7. CDR1 LGHDT and CDR2 YNNKEL come from the germline V gene (reference sequence). The CDR3 has 16 residues. CDR3 amino acids: CASRPRLAGGEDTQYF. The CDR3 nucleotides are TGTGCCAGCAGGCCCAGACTAGCGGGGGGGGAAGATACGCAGTATTTT.

The CDR3 nucleotides read TGTGCCATCAGTGAGTCCCCTCTGGGCGGGAGAGTGGGGAATGAGCAGTTCTTC. This sequence encodes CAISESPLGGRVGNEQFF. The rearrangement uses TRBV10-3 and TRBJ2-1; 7 bases align to TRBD2. V was pared by 0 bases and J by 7 bases, with 15 bases of the junction left unmatched. Germline loops: CDR1 ENHRY, CDR2 SYGVKD. The CDR3 is 18 amino acids.

The CDR3 sequence: CASSLGTSSSYNEQFF. The CDR3 DNA reads as TGCGCCAGCAGCTTGGGGACTAGTTCCTCCTACAATGAGCAGTTCTTC. The V gene is TRBV5-1, the J gene TRBJ2-1; 7 positions agree with TRBD2. CDR1 SGHRS and CDR2 YFSETQ come from the germline V gene. V was clipped by 0 bases and J by 0 bases; unmatched bases: 3. The length of the CDR3 is 16 residues.

The CDR3 spells CAISEYQGIGTEAFF. CDR3 nucleotide sequence: TGTGCCATCAGTGAGTATCAGGGTATCGGAACTGAAGCTTTCTTT. V is TRBV10-3 and J is TRBJ1-1, with D maybe TRBD1 (5 bases). In germline, CDR1 is ENHRY, CDR2 SYGVKD. V shed 1 base and J shed 5 bases, with 14 bases lying between them. CDR3 length equals 15 residues.